The clone carrying this T cell receptor beta chain appeared a few times. As yet, its antigen is unknown. This sample was taken from a study of T-cell reconstitution after alpha-beta-depleted transplantation in children. Overall study results and limits: From surviving recipient T cells and thymic progenitors came the high day-60 TCRbeta diversity observed in some patients. From newly produced T cells came most of the T-cell counts and diversity one year after transplant.

CDR3 length: 16 residues. Losses at the gene ends were 2 bases for V and 8 bases for J; bases not matched to a gene: 11. Germline CDR1 and CDR2: SGHRS and YFSETQ. Unique molecular identifiers were incorporated during preparation of the TCRbeta library. One entry per CDR3 protein results from TCRdb running MiXCR on the PCR reads. The data show some 550,000 distinct CDR3 sequences, under 30% seen once. This chain connects TRBV5-1 to TRBJ2-1; the match to TRBD1 covers 9 bases. The clonotype was recovered from a boy under two years old who had a stem cell transplant for acute myeloid leukemia, so the T cells may come from the graft donor. The specimen comprised PBMCs, mostly from graft donor cells, sampled 360 days after TCRalphabeta/CD19-depleted stem cell transplant. CDR3 in amino acids: CASSFLVGTGKHEQFF. In DNA, the CDR3 is TGCGCCAGCAGCTTCCTCGTCGGGACAGGGAAACATGAGCAGTTCTTC.